The rows below give T cell receptor beta chains drawn from one sample of a study of identical twins. TCRdb reprocessed the 5' RACE reads with MiXCR, giving one entry per CDR3 protein. The sample carries about 720,000 distinct CDR3 sequences, less than 10% recorded once. These data were also filed under a second study, of yellow fever vaccine responses in identical twins.

Sequenced material: PBMCs. All receptors derive from a woman between 18 and 30 years old in good health. Each CDR3 is given with its conserved first and last residue. A D gene is named only where the DNA matches it firmly. Clone sizes are given selectively: once, few, many, or a class where the clone is expanded.

d_call j_call v_call clone_size cdr3_aa cdr3_nt
NA TRBJ1-4 TRBV20-1 many CSASNRVPGEKLFF TGCAGTGCTTCCAACAGGGTGCCTGGGGAAAAACTGTTTTTT
NA TRBJ2-3 TRBV7-9 many CASSFLGADTQYF TGTGCCAGCAGCTTTCTAGGGGCAGATACGCAGTATTTT
NA TRBJ2-5 TRBV20-1 few CSARASSEETQYF TGCAGTGCTAGAGCGAGTAGCGAAGAGACCCAGTACTTC
NA TRBJ2-1 TRBV20-1 many CSARDPLNNEQFF TGCAGTGCTAGAGATCCGCTAAACAATGAGCAGTTCTTC
TRBD1 TRBJ2-7 TRBV28 few CASRATGNRYEQYF TGTGCCAGCAGAGCGACAGGGAATCGGTACGAGCAGTACTTC
TRBD2 TRBJ2-1 TRBV10-2 NA CASSPGLVYNEQFF TGCGCCAGCAGTCCGGGACTAGTCTACAATGAGCAGTTCTTC
NA TRBJ2-7 TRBV28 NA CASSTPEVLWYEQYF TGTGCCAGCAGTACCCCGGAGGTCCTTTGGTACGAGCAGTACTTC
TRBD1 TRBJ2-7 TRBV10-3 NA CAITTGDSYEQYF TGTGCCATAACAACAGGGGACTCCTACGAGCAGTACTTC
TRBD2 TRBJ2-1 TRBV6-1 once CARPGLDGGAINEQFF TGTGCCAGGCCGGGTTTGGACGGGGGGGCCATAAATGAGCAGTTCTTC
NA TRBJ2-2 TRBV20-1 few CSARNTNTGELFF TGCAGTGCTAGAAACACGAACACCGGGGAGCTGTTTTTT
NA TRBJ1-1 TRBV12-3/TRBV12-4 many CASSRSEGTEAFF TGTGCCAGCAGTAGATCGGAGGGAACTGAAGCTTTCTTT
NA TRBJ2-1 TRBV4-3 many CASSQDSGDYINEQFF TGCGCCAGCAGCCAAGATAGCGGCGACTACATTAATGAGCAGTTCTTC
NA TRBJ2-7 TRBV7-2 NA CASSPYGGLGGEQYF TGTGCCAGCAGCCCCTATGGTGGGCTGGGTGGGGAGCAGTACTTC
NA TRBJ2-7 TRBV5-1 few CASRIGAVRDEQYF TGCGCCAGCAGAATCGGCGCGGTCCGGGACGAGCAGTACTTC
TRBD2 TRBJ2-1 TRBV24-1 few CATSDSVAGAYNEQFF TGTGCCACCAGTGATTCCGTAGCGGGGGCCTACAATGAGCAGTTCTTC
NA TRBJ2-3 TRBV3-1 NA CASSHSKQETSTDTQYF TGTGCCAGCAGCCACTCAAAACAGGAAACGAGCACAGATACGCAGTATTTT
TRBD1 TRBJ2-1 TRBV6-5 NA CASSWGTGWNEQFF TGTGCCAGCAGTTGGGGGACAGGGTGGAATGAGCAGTTCTTC
NA TRBJ1-2 TRBV6-2/TRBV6-3 few CASSYDSTNYGYTF TGTGCCAGCAGTTACGACAGTACTAACTATGGCTACACCTTC
NA TRBJ1-6 TRBV4-3 many CASSQDQGVGSPLHF TGCGCCAGCAGCCAAGATCAGGGTGTGGGCTCACCCCTCCACTTT
TRBD2 TRBJ2-7 TRBV25-1 NA CASTGGGWEDDEQYF TGTGCCAGCACCGGGGGGGGGTGGGAGGATGACGAGCAGTACTTC
NA TRBJ1-3 TRBV11-1 many CASSLAGPKGSSGNTIYF TGTGCCAGCAGCTTAGCAGGTCCGAAGGGGAGCTCTGGAAACACCATATATTTT
TRBD1 TRBJ2-7 TRBV29-1 many CSVELYGQATYEQYF TGCAGCGTTGAACTCTACGGACAGGCGACCTACGAGCAGTACTTC
NA TRBJ2-3 TRBV12-3/TRBV12-4 few CASSKTGTFFTDTQYF TGTGCCAGCAGTAAAACCGGGACTTTCTTCACAGATACGCAGTATTTT
NA TRBJ2-3 TRBV12-3/TRBV12-4 many CASSTDSTPYTQYF TGTGCCAGCAGTACGGACTCGACACCTTATACGCAGTATTTT
NA TRBJ2-3 TRBV12-3/TRBV12-4 many CASSPFPATQYF TGTGCCAGCAGTCCCTTTCCGGCCACGCAGTATTTT
NA TRBJ2-3 TRBV15 many CATSRDTTDTQYF TGTGCCACCAGCAGAGATACCACAGATACGCAGTATTTT
NA TRBJ2-5 TRBV5-1 many CASSSPRGNQETQYF TGCGCCAGCAGCTCCCCCCGGGGGAACCAAGAGACCCAGTACTTC
NA TRBJ1-3 TRBV9 NA CASSPTRDSGNTIYF TGTGCCAGCAGCCCGACGAGGGACTCTGGAAACACCATATATTTT
NA TRBJ2-1 TRBV20-1 few CSARLIPGDEQFF TGCAGTGCTAGGTTGATTCCGGGAGATGAGCAGTTCTTC
NA TRBJ2-1 TRBV20-1 few CSAILSPDEQFF TGCAGTGCTATTCTGTCCCCTGATGAGCAGTTCTTC
TRBD1 TRBJ2-7 TRBV6-1 NA CASSRGDRGEQYF TGTGCCAGCAGTCGCGGGGACAGGGGCGAGCAGTACTTC
NA TRBJ2-2 TRBV24-1 many CATSDPQAATGELFF TGTGCCACCAGTGACCCTCAGGCCGCCACCGGGGAGCTGTTTTTT
TRBD2 TRBJ2-1 TRBV20-1 NA CSARRLAPKQFF TGCAGTGCTAGAAGACTAGCCCCAAAGCAGTTCTTC
TRBD1 TRBJ1-1 TRBV12-3/TRBV12-4 NA CASSAGGSVTEAFF TGTGCCAGCAGCGCAGGGGGGTCTGTCACTGAAGCTTTCTTT
NA TRBJ2-3 TRBV12-3/TRBV12-4 NA CALSLVYRRDQLPTDTQYF TGTGCCCTCAGTTTAGTTTACCGAAGGGACCAACTACCCACAGATACGCAGTATTTT
NA TRBJ2-2 TRBV15 NA CATSRDSRVTGELFF TGTGCCACCAGCAGAGATTCTCGGGTAACCGGGGAGCTGTTTTTT
NA TRBJ2-5 TRBV6-2/TRBV6-3 few CASSYLGLRGETQYF TGTGCCAGCAGCTATCTAGGACTTCGAGGGGAGACCCAGTACTTC
NA TRBJ1-6 TRBV5-1 many CASSRIVGTGYNSPLHF TGCGCCAGCAGCCGCATAGTGGGAACAGGCTATAATTCACCCCTCCACTTT
TRBD1 TRBJ2-7 TRBV6-1 few CASSEVAGQGIF TGTGCCAGCAGTGAAGTGGCGGGACAGGGTATATTC